What follows describes a single TCR beta chain. Its antigen is still unknown. Base-call qualities are not available, and no considerably larger clone is one nucleotide away. The record originates from a study of early stage breast cancer tumors (dated by TCRdb to 2016 to 2017). Broadly, across the study: Of the approximately 15 invasive breast tumors, some twelve were found to be estrogen receptor-positive, progesterone receptor-positive and HER2-negative. On average, each sample got about 10-fold read coverage. Eight of the 12 ER+/PR+/HER2- tumors were invasive ductal carcinomas, while the other four were invasive lobular carcinomas. The samples as a whole yielded approximately 3,000,000 detected templates, corresponding to about a million unique clonotypes.

Study-wide conclusions, independent of this receptor: The small cohort size prevented analysis by tumor subtype. Enriched TCRB sequences shared across patients were mostly commonly generated sequences, unlikely to play an important role in the tumor microenvironment. Repertoires from blood and normal breast were more alike than repertoires from blood and tumor, and in about 90% of the 16 patients, comparing each tissue with blood separated tumor from normal. Chain pairing and functional markers such as CD4, CD8 and FOXP3 were not captured by bulk genomic DNA sequencing of unsorted cells. Compared with adjacent normal breast tissue, tumors had higher clonality and roughly 2.4-fold greater T cell density.

The junction shows trimming of 2 bases on V and 0 bases on J, plus 6 bases between the germline ends. Reading from cysteine to phenylalanine, the CDR3 counts 15 amino acids. Of the read, only the CDR3 DNA is kept; its 45 bases are in frame from base 1. CDR1 and CDR2 were assigned from the germline V gene as SGHDT and YYEEEE. About 18-50 mg of tumor tissue was diced and typically yielded more than 2.5 ug of DNA. The study profiled bulk TCR beta-chain repertoires in matched peripheral blood, tumor and adjacent normal breast tissue taken from approximately 15 patients with early-stage breast cancer. Following resection, visually identified tumor tissue was excised and transferred into prechilled RNAlater. Using a TissueLyser II, 20-50 mg of tumor tissue was diced and homogenized in RLTplus buffer with beta-mercaptoethanol and antifoaming agent. Genomic DNA was extracted with the Qiagen AllPrep DNA/RNA Mini kit.

Every sample was amplified as two independent genomic DNA replicates, using roughly 0.45 ug for blood and approximately 1.5 ug for tumor or normal breast. TCRB sequencing of genomic DNA was carried out with the ImmunoSeq Intro kit according to the manufacturer's instructions. Multiplex PCR ran roughly 30 cycles with proprietary primers and spike-in control sequences for absolute quantification. Single-end 150-bp reads were used to sequence an 87-bp fragment spanning the CDR3 plus the flanking V and J genes. Each lane of an Illumina MiSeq using version 3.0 chemistry carried seven multiplexed samples, with two replicates per sample. Per the authors' processing: The vendor's proprietary pipeline processed the raw data and merged both replicates into a single result for each sample. To define clonotypes, the study grouped productive rearrangements that shared the V-gene family, CDR3 amino acid sequence and J-gene segment. To compute clonality, the normalized Shannon entropy (Pielou evenness) of TCRB abundances was subtracted from 1. T cell density was estimated by dividing total templates by the number of input cells inferred from the DNA input amount. Recon with default parameters was used to estimate total repertoire diversity and clonality. Tumor-enriched clonotypes were defined as having over 0.1% abundance in tumor and at least 32-fold higher abundance than in normal breast. TCRdb holds this immuneACCESS table with in-frame rearrangements only. Some clones are missing; in checked studies, unresolved V genes explain under half, and the rest has no known cause. Clone size and the V and J calls come from that table; the DNA yielded D and trimming. The sample table shows approximately 3,000 clones, and roughly 67% are seen once. The ten largest clones capture around a sixth of the sample.

The receptor was derived from a person in their 40s with breast cancer. Here the chain combines TRBV5-6 and TRBJ2-6, with the identity of the D gene unclear. The specimen sequenced was breast tumor tissue. Here is the DNA: TGTGCCAGCAGCTTCTGGGTCTCTGGGGCCAACGTCCTGACTTTC. Translation gives CASSFWVSGANVLTF.